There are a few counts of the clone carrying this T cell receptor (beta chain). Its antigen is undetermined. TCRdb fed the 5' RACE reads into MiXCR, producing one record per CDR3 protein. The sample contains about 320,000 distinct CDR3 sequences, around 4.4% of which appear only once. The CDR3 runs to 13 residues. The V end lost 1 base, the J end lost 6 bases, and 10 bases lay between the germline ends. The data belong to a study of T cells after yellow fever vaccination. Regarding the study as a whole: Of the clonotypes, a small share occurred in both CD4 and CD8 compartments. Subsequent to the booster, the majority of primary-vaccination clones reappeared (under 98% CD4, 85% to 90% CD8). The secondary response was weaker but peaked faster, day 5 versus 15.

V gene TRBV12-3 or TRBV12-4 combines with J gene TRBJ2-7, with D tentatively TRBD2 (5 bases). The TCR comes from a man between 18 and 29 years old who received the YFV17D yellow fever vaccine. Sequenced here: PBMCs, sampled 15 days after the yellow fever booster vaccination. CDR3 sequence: CASSLGGGAEQYF. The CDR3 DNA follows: TGTGCCAGCAGTTTAGGTGGAGGAGCCGAGCAGTACTTC.